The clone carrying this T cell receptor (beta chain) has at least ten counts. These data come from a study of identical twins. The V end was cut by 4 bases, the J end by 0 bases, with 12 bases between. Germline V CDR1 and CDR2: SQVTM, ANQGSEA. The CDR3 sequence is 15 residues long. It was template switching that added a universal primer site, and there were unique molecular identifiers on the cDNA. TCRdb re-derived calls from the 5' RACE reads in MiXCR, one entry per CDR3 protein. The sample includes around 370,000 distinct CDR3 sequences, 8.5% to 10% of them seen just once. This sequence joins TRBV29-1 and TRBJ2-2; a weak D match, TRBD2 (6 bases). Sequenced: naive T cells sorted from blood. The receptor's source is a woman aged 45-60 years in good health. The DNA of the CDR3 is TGCAGCGTTGGACTAGTACCCACGAACACCGGGGAGCTGTTTTTT. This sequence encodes CSVGLVPTNTGELFF.